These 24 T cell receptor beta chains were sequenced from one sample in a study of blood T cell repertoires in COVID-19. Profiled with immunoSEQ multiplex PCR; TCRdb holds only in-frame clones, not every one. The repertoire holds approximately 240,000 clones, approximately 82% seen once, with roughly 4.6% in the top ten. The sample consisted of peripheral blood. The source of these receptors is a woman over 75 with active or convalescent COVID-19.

The CDR3 region is CASSSRTGNTGELFF. The CDR3 DNA is TGCGCCAGCAGCTCCCGGACTGGGAACACCGGGGAGCTGTTTTTT. V is TRBV5-1 and J is TRBJ2-2, with D maybe TRBD2 (5 bases). Trimming cost V 3 bases and J 1 base, with 10 bases left between them. The CDR3 has 15 residues. Per germline, CDR1 SGHRS and CDR2 YFSETQ.

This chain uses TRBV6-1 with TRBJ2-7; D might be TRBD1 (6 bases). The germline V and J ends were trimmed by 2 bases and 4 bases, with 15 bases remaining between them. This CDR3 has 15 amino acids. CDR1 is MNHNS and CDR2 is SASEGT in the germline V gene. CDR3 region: CASSEYAGVGYEQYF. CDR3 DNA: TGTGCCAGCAGTGAATACGCAGGGGTCGGATACGAGCAGTACTTC.

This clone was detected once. The CDR3 DNA sequence: TGTGCCAGCAGTTTATCCTCCCTAGCGGGAGTGGACATTCAGTACTTC. It translates to CASSLSSLAGVDIQYF. The genes are TRBV27 and TRBJ2-4, with 10 nucleotides matching TRBD2. The ends lost 0 bases at V and 8 bases at J; junction bases unmatched: 7. Germline V gives CDR1 MNHEY, CDR2 SMNVEV (reference sequence). The CDR3 runs 16 residues.

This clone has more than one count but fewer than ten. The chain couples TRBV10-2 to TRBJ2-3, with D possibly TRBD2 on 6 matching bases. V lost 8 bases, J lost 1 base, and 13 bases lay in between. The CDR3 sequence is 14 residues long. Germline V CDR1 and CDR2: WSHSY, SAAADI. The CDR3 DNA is TGCGCCAGCGCTACGCCGGGGGGCACAGATACGCAGTATTTT. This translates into CASATPGGTDTQYF.

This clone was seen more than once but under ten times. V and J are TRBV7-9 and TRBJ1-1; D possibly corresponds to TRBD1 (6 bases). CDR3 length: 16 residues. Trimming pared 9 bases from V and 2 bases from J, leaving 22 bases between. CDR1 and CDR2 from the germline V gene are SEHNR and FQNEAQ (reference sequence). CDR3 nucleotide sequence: TGTGCCAGTTCCCCATGGGCGGACAGAACAAACACTGAAGCTTTCTTT. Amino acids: CASSPWADRTNTEAFF.

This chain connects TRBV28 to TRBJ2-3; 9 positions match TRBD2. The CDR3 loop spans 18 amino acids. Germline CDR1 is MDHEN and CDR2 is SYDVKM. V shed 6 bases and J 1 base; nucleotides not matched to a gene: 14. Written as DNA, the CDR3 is TGTGCCAGCAGCCCTTTAGCGGGGGCCCTGATAGGCACAGATACGCAGTATTTT. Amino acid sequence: CASSPLAGALIGTDTQYF.

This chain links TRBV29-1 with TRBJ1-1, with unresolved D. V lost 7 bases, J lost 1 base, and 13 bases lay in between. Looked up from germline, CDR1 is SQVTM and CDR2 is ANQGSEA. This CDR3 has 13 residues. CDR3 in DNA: TGCAGCGCCCCCGTGCCAGGGAACACTGAAGCTTTCTTT. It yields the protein CSAPVPGNTEAFF.

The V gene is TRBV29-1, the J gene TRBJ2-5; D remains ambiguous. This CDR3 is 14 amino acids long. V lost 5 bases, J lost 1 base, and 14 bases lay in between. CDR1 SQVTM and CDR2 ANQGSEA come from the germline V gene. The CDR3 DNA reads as TGCAGCGTTCAGGATCCGACGTCCCAAGAGACCCAGTACTTC. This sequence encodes CSVQDPTSQETQYF.

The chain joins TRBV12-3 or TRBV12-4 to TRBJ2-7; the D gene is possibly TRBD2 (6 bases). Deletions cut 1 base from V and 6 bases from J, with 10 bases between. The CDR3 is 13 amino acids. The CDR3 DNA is TGTGCCAGCAGTTTAGGCCAGGGAGGCGAGCAGTACTTC. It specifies CASSLGQGGEQYF.

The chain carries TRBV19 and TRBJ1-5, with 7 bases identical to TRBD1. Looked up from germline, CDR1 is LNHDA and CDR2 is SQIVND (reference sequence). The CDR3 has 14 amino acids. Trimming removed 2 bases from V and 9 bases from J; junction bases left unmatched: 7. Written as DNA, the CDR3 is TGTGCCAGTAGTATATCTACAGGGGAATCGCCCCAGCATTTT. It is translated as CASSISTGESPQHF.

Written as DNA, the CDR3 is TGCGCCAGCAGCCAGACGGGCGAGCAGTACTTC. It codes for CASSQTGEQYF. The genes are TRBV5-1 and TRBJ2-7; D unclear. This CDR3 region has 11 residues. Germline CDR1 and CDR2: SGHRS and YFSETQ. The V end lost 4 bases, the J end lost 6 bases, and 8 bases lay between the germline ends.

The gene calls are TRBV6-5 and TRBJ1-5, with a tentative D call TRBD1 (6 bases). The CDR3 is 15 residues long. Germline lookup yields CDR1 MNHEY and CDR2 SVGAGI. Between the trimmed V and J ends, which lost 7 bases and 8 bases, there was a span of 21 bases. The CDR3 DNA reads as TGTGCCAGCACCCAACGGGAGGGGGGGCCGGAGCCCCAGCATTTT. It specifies CASTQREGGPEPQHF.

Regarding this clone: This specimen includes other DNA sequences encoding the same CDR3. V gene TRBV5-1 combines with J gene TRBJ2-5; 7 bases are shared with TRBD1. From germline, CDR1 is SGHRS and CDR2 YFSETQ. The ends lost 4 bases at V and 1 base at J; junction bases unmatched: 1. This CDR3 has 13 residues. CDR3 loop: CASSRQGQETQYF. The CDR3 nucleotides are TGCGCCAGCAGCCGACAGGGCCAAGAGACCCAGTACTTC.

The CDR3 nucleotides read TGTGCCAGCAGTTTATGGGCGGGAGGACTCTACGAGCAGTACTTC. This gives the protein CASSLWAGGLYEQYF. The chain recombines TRBV28 with TRBJ2-7; 8 positions agree with TRBD2. Germline CDR1 is MDHEN and CDR2 is SYDVKM. CDR3 length equals 15 residues. V was pared by 0 bases and J by 3 bases, with 4 bases of the junction left unmatched.

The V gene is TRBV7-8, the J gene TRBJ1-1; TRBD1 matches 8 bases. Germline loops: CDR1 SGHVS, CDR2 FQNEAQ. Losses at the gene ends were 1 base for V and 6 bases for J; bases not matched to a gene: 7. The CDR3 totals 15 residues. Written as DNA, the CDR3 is TGTGCCAGCAGCTTAGTGCCCAGGGGGCTTCCTGAAGCTTTCTTT. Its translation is CASSLVPRGLPEAFF. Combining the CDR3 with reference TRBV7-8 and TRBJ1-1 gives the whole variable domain GAGVSQSPRYKVAKRGQDVALRCDPISGHVSLFWYQQALGQGPEFLTYFQNEAQLDKSGLPSDRFFAERPEGSVSTLKIQRTQQEDSAVYLCASSLVPRGLPEAFFGQGTRLTVV.

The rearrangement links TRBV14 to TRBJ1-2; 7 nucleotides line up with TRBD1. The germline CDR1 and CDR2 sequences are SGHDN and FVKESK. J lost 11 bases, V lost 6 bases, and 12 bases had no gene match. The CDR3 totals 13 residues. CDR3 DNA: TGTGCCAGCAGTAGGGACAGAGGCACCGGGTACACCTTC. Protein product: CASSRDRGTGYTF.

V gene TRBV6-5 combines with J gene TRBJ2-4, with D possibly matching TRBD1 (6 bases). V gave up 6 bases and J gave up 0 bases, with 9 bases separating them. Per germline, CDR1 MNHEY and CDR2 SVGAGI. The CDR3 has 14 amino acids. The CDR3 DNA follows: TGTGCCAGCAGCCAGGGGTTAGCCAAAAACATTCAGTACTTC. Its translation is CASSQGLAKNIQYF.

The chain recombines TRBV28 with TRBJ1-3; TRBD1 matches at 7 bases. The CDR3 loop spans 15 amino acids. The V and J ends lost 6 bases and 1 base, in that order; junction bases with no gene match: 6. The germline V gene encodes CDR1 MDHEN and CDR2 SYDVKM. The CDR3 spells CASSPTGTSGNTIYF. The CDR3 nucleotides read TGTGCCAGCAGCCCGACAGGGACGTCTGGAAACACCATATATTTT.

The CDR3 bases are TGTGCCAGCAGTTTCGGGGACACCGGGGAGCTGTTTTTT. Its protein is CASSFGDTGELFF. The chain joins TRBV12-3 or TRBV12-4 to TRBJ2-2; D perhaps matches TRBD2 (5 bases). The V gene lost 3 bases and the J gene lost 3 bases, with 5 bases spanning the gap. The CDR3 loop spans 13 amino acids.

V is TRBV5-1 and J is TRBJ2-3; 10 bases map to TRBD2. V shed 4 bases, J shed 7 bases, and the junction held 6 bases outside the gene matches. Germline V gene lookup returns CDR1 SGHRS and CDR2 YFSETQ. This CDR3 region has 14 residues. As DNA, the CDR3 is TGCGCCAGCAGCCCGAGCGGGGGGGCATATACGCAGTATTTT. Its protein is CASSPSGGAYTQYF.

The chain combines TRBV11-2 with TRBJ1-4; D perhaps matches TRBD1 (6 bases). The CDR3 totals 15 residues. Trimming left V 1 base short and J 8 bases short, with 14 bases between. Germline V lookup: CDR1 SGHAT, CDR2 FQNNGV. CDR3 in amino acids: CASSLAQGGSEKLFF. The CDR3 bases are TGTGCCAGCAGCTTAGCACAGGGCGGATCGGAAAAACTGTTTTTT.

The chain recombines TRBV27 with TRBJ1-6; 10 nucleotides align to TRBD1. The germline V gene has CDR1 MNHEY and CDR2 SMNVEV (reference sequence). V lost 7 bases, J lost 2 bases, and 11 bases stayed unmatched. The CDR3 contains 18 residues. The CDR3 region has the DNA TGTGCCAGCACTATGTTCGGGACAGGGGTTACCTATAATTCACCCCTCCACTTT. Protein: CASTMFGTGVTYNSPLHF.

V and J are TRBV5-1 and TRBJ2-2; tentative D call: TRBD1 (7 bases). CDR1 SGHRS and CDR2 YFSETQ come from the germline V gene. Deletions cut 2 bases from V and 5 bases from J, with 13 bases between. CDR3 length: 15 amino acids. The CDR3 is CASSFLEGATGELFF. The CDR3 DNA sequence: TGCGCCAGCAGCTTTCTGGAGGGGGCTACCGGGGAGCTGTTTTTT.

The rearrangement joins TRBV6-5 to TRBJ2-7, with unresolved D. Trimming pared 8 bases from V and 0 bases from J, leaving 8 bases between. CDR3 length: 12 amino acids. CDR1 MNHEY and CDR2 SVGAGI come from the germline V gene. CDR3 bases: TGTGCCAGCCAGGATAGCTCCTACGAGCAGTACTTC. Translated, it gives CASQDSSYEQYF.